This entry features one TCR beta chain sequence. The record originates from a study of blood T cell repertoires in COVID-19. At the level of the study: The study drew acute and convalescent COVID-19 samples from the United States, Italy and Spain.

This CDR3 has 14 amino acids. In germline, CDR1 is MNHEY, CDR2 SMNVEV (reference sequence). V shed 8 bases, J shed 10 bases, and the junction held 14 bases outside the gene matches. Data came from immunoSEQ multiplex PCR; TCRdb stores just in-frame clones and leaves some out. Among approximately 190,000 clones listed, 70% to 85% were seen once. The gene calls are TRBV27 and TRBJ2-1; 7 bases are shared with TRBD1. Specimen: peripheral blood. The receptor was derived from a woman aged 25 to 39 with acute or convalescent COVID-19. As DNA, the CDR3 is TGTGCCAGCCGTCGACAGGGAAGGCCCAACGAGCAGTTCTTC. It yields the protein CASRRQGRPNEQFF.